This T cell receptor (beta chain) was retrieved from a study of tumor and adjacent non-tumor tissue in lung cancer. The germline gives CDR1 SGHAT, CDR2 FQNNGV. This CDR3 is built from 17 residues. This sample's RNA came from whole unsorted tissue. TCRbeta libraries were built with three rounds of nested PCR, modified from ARM-PCR. MiXCR, run by TCRdb on the multiplex PCR reads, gives a single entry per CDR3 protein. The sample lists about 200,000 distinct CDR3 sequences, about 76% seen once, with 25% in the top ten. With respect to this clonotype: The junction differs from germline at one of its ends, possibly a read error.

The specimen was lung tumor tissue. The chain recombines TRBV11-2 with TRBJ2-3; weak D call: TRBD2 (6 bases). The sequence derives from a man between 60 and 75 years old with non-small cell lung cancer. CDR3 protein: CASNLLLKGGHTDTQYF. The CDR3 nucleotides read TGTGCCAGCAACTTACTTCTTAAGGGAGGCCACACAGATACGCAGTATTTT.